This T cell receptor (beta chain) was captured by sequencing in a study of brain T cells in children with intractable seizures. V lost 4 bases, J lost 6 bases, and 9 bases lay in between. Germline CDR1 and CDR2: SEHNR and FQNEAQ (reference sequence). The CDR3 is 12 residues long. Documented time point: blood from clinic visit 5 months post-surgery; TSC patient then seizure free. Profiling relied on immunoSEQ multiplex PCR, and the TCRdb table lists in-frame clones only, not all of them. The profile covers approximately 330,000 clones, with about 93% appearing a single time and 5% to 7% taken by the ten largest.

Sequenced material: peripheral blood, taken approximately 5 months after surgery. The chain recombines TRBV7-9 with TRBJ1-2; D is unresolved. The receptor was derived from a boy less than two years old with tuberous sclerosis and intractable seizures. CDR3 sequence reads: CASSSARDGYTF. The DNA of the CDR3 is TGTGCCAGCAGCTCGGCTCGTGATGGCTACACCTTC.